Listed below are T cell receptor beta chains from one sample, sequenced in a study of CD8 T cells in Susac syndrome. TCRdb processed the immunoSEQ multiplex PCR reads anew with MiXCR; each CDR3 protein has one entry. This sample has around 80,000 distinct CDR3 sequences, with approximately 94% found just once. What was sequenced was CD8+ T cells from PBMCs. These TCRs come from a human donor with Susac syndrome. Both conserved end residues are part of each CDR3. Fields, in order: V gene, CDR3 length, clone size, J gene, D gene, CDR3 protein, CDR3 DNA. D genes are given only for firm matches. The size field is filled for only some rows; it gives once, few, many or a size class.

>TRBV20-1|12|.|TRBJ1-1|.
CSASAASPEAFF
TGCAGTGCTAGTGCAGCTTCCCCTGAAGCTTTCTTT
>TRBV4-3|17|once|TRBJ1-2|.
CASSQDRRLGNNYGYTF
TGCGCCAGCAGCCAAGATAGGAGGTTGGGCAATAACTATGGCTACACCTTC
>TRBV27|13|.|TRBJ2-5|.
CASSPRNQETQYF
TGTGCCAGCAGCCCCCGGAATCAAGAGACCCAGTACTTC
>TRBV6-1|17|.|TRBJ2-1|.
CASKGLGFRAGGNEQFF
TGTGCCAGCAAGGGGCTAGGCTTCCGAGCGGGTGGGAATGAGCAGTTCTTC
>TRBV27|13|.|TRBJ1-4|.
CASRGQNNEKLFF
TGTGCCAGCAGGGGCCAGAATAATGAAAAACTGTTTTTT
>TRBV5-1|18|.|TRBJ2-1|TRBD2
CASSLFPSSGGMGNEQFF
TGCGCCAGCAGCTTGTTCCCCTCTAGCGGGGGAATGGGCAATGAGCAGTTCTTC
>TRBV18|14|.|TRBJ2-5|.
CASSPSIGGETQYF
TGTGCCAGCTCACCTTCTATTGGGGGAGAGACCCAGTACTTC
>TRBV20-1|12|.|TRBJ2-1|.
CSARPRVNEQFF
TGCAGTGCTAGACCCCGGGTCAATGAGCAGTTCTTC
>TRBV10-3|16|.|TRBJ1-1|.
CAISESNGSRDHEAFF
TGTGCCATCAGTGAGTCGAATGGCAGCCGGGACCATGAAGCTTTCTTT
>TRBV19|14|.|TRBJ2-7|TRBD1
CASSTGTGANEQYF
TGTGCCAGTAGTACCGGGACAGGGGCTAACGAGCAGTACTTC
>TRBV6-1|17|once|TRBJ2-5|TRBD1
CASRTRPRDRDQETQYF
TGTGCCAGCAGAACCCGACCCCGGGACAGGGACCAAGAGACCCAGTACTTC
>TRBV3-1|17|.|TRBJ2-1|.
CASSHAGGTDSYNEQFF
TGTGCCAGCAGCCACGCTGGAGGGACAGATTCCTACAATGAGCAGTTCTTC
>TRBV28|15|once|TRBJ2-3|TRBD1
CASSPRGGASDTQYF
TGTGCCAGCTCCCCTAGAGGGGGCGCGTCAGATACGCAGTATTTT
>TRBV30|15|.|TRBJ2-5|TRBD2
CAWSLRGTRKETQYF
TGTGCCTGGAGTCTTCGGGGGACTAGAAAAGAGACCCAGTACTTC
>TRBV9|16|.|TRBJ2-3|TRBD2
CASSVEGGGAVDTQYF
TGTGCCAGCAGCGTAGAGGGCGGGGGGGCCGTAGATACGCAGTATTTT
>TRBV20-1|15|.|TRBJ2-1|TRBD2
CSARVGLAGYNEQFF
TGCAGTGCTAGAGTTGGACTAGCGGGCTACAATGAGCAGTTCTTC
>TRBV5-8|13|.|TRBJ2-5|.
CASSFSGTGTQYF
TGTGCCAGCAGCTTTTCAGGGACCGGGACCCAGTACTTC
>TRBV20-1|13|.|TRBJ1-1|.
CSAAPSGNTEAFF
TGCAGTGCTGCCCCCTCAGGGAACACTGAAGCTTTCTTT
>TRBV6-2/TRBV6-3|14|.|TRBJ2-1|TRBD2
CASRGLAGAVEQFF
TGTGCCAGCAGAGGACTAGCGGGAGCGGTTGAGCAGTTCTTC
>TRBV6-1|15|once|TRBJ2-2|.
CASKNRRQDTGELFF
TGTGCCAGCAAGAACCGCAGACAGGACACCGGGGAGCTGTTTTTT
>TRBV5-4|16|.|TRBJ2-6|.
CASSLDRSSGANVLTF
TGTGCCAGCAGCTTGGACAGGAGCTCTGGGGCCAACGTCCTGACTTTC
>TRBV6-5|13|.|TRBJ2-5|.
CASSAGIRETQYF
TGTGCCAGCAGTGCGGGGATTCGGGAGACCCAGTACTTC
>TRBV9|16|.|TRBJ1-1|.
CASSVDSGGGITEAFF
TGTGCCAGCAGCGTAGATAGTGGCGGGGGGATCACTGAAGCTTTCTTT
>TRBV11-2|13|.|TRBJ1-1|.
CASSLWEDTEAFF
TGTGCCAGCAGCTTATGGGAGGACACTGAAGCTTTCTTT
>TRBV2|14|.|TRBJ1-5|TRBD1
CASRRDRGLQPQHF
TGTGCCAGCAGGAGGGACAGGGGGCTTCAGCCCCAGCATTTT
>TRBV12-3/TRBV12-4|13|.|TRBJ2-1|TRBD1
CASRPGTGNKQFF
TGTGCCAGCAGACCCGGGACAGGCAATAAGCAGTTCTTC
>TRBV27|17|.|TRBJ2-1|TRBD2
CASSPLKVAGKYNEQFF
TGTGCCAGCAGTCCTCTCAAGGTAGCGGGGAAATACAATGAGCAGTTCTTC
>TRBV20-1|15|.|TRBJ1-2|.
CSARADTPENYGYTF
TGCAGTGCTAGAGCCGACACCCCAGAGAACTATGGCTACACCTTC
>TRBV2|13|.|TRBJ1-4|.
CAGRQSTNEKLFF
TGTGCCGGCCGACAGTCAACTAATGAAAAACTGTTTTTT
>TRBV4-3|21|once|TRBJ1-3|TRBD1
CASSQDLPGTDSLFSGNTIYF
TGCGCCAGCAGCCAAGATCTTCCCGGGACAGATTCCTTATTCTCTGGAAACACCATATATTTT
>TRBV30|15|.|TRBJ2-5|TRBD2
CAWSGPLAGGLVQYF
TGTGCCTGGAGTGGGCCGCTAGCGGGGGGGCTAGTTCAGTACTTC
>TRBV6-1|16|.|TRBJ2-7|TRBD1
CASSDPGQGINYEQYF
TGTGCCAGCAGTGACCCGGGACAGGGTATTAACTACGAGCAGTACTTC
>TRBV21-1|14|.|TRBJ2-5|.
CASRYLGQQETQYF
TGTGCCAGCAGGTATCTGGGACAGCAAGAGACCCAGTACTTC
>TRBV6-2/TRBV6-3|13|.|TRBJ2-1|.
CASSPDIYNEQFF
TGTGCCAGCAGTCCCGACATATACAATGAGCAGTTCTTC
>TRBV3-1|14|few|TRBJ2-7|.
CASSQLGGDYEQYF
TGTGCCAGCAGCCAACTAGGTGGGGACTACGAGCAGTACTTC
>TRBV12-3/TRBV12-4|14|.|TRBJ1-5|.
CASSFDVLGGPQHF
TGTGCCAGCAGTTTCGACGTACTTGGTGGGCCCCAGCATTTT
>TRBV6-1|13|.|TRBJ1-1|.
CASSTPFITEAFF
TGTGCCAGCAGTACCCCGTTTATAACTGAAGCTTTCTTT
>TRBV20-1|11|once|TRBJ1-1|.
CSAKEYTEAFF
TGCAGTGCTAAAGAATACACTGAAGCTTTCTTT
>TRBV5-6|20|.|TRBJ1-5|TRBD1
CASSLVNSTGKINSNQPQHF
TGTGCCAGCAGCTTGGTAAATTCGACAGGGAAGATCAATAGCAATCAGCCCCAGCATTTT
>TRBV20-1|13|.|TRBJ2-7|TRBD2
CSALTSGSPEQYF
TGCAGTGCTCTGACTAGCGGGAGCCCCGAGCAGTACTTC
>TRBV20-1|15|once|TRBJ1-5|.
CSAQAAGNSNQPQHF
TGCAGTGCCCAGGCGGCAGGGAATAGCAATCAGCCCCAGCATTTT
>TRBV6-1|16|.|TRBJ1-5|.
CASSEGVSLGNQPQHF
TGTGCCAGCAGTGAAGGGGTGTCCTTGGGCAATCAGCCCCAGCATTTT
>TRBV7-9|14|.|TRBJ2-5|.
CASSSPPQGETQYF
TGTGCCAGCAGCTCACCACCCCAGGGTGAGACCCAGTACTTC